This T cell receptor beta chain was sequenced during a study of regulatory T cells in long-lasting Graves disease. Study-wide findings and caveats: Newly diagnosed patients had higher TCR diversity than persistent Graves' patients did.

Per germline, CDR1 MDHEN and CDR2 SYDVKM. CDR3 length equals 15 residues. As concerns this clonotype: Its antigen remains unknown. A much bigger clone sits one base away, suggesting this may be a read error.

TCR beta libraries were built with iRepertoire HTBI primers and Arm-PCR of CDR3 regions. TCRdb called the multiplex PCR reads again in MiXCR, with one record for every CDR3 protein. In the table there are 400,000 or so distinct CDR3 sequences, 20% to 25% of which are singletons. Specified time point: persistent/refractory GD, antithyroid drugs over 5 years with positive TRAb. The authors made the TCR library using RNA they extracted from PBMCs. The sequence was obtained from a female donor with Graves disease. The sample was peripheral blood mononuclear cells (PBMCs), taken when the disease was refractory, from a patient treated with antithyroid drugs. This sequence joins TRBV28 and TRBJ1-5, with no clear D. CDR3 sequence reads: CAGSFIAKFNQPQHF. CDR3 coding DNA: TGTGCCGGCAGTTTTATAGCAAAATTCAATCAGCCCCAGCATTTT.